This T cell receptor (beta chain) was captured by sequencing in a study of identical twins (dated by TCRdb to 2016 to 2017). For the study in its entirety: TCR alpha and beta repertoires from monozygotic twins, unrelated adults of various ages and cord blood were deep-sequenced to test whether fetal clonotypes persist. To rule out contamination, replicate twin experiments were performed at different times with different library preparation protocols.

This clonotype was recorded at least ten times. There is no known antigen for this receptor. Base quality data are lacking; no much larger clone is found one base away. Reading the germline V gene (reference sequence) gives CDR1 LGHDT and CDR2 YNNKEL. V is pared back by 0 bases and J by 15 bases, with 6 bases lying between the germline termini. The CDR3 sequence holds 11 residues, the cysteine and phenylalanine included. This entry keeps only the CDR3 DNA: 33 bases, framed from base 1. Libraries were prepared through 5' RACE. The data were produced on an Illumina HiSeq 2000. A universal primer binding site was introduced by template switching, and a unique molecular identifier was present in the final cDNA, enabling accurate counting of TCR cDNA molecules. Specific primers in the conserved constant-segment region were used to synthesize first-strand cDNA for the TCR alpha and beta chains. To control for contamination, every cDNA library was double barcoded, receiving both a SMART-Mk sample barcode and Illumina barcodes. Two successive PCR steps introduced TruSeq adapter sequences along with Illumina sample barcodes. The TCR alpha and beta cDNA libraries were sequenced on the Illumina HiSeq platform using custom primers. Per the original workflow: MiGEC was used to process raw reads and extract unique molecular identifiers, and MiXCR was used to find CDR3 positions. For each individual, recombination models were inferred using an EM algorithm with the repgenHMM and IGoR tools. The analysis of shared clonotypes was done with the tcR package in R, with sharing normalized by the product of cloneset sizes. Out-of-frame nonproductive sequences were analyzed to study raw recombination free of thymic and clonal selection effects. TCRdb's own reprocessing of the public reads used fastp at Q25 and MiXCR and kept productive beta chains. Every entry covers one CDR3 protein and lists the most common genes and DNA from its rows. TCRdb's processing, not the study's, gives the V and J calls here. The sample data list 450,000 or so distinct CDR3 sequences, and less than 25% of these were observed just once. Around 3% of the sample lies in the top ten.

The study at large found these results: Out-of-frame TCR alpha sequences shared between twins showed an excess of low generation-probability sequences compared with coincidental sharing between unrelated individuals. Because the same donors could not be followed over many years, the conclusions relied on cross-sectional statistical analysis. Zero-insertion analyses could be partly confounded by invariant T cells such as MAIT and iNKT, although diverse VJ usage argued against such confounding for most clonotypes. In monozygotic twins, recombination models systematically underestimated out-of-frame TCR alpha sharing, but the models matched the sharing seen between unrelated individuals. Fewer insertions were carried by abundant cord blood beta clonotypes; a weaker similar trend was observed in young adult naive repertoires, while no such trend was observed in memory repertoires. The excess sharing between twins in beta out-of-frame sequences was weaker because fewer shared sequences reduced the signal-to-noise ratio.

Every donor in the study was a healthy Caucasian. The twin cohort comprised three pairs of female monozygotic twins, all aged roughly 18 to 30 years. CD4+ and CD8+ T cell populations were isolated with positive isolation kits from Invitrogen. These data also featured in a second study, about T cells expressing NK-cell markers. The second source states: In sorted CD3+CD56+NKG2C+, CD3+CD56+NKG2C- and CD3+CD56-NKG2C+ T-cell subsets from about 8 donors, TCR beta-chain repertoires were profiled. Among the eight sequenced donors, seven were HCMV-seropositive and one was HCMV-seronegative. To restrict sorting to alphabetaTCR-expressing T cells, an anti-gammadeltaTCR antibody was added in several experiments. In six donors, the dominant CD3+CD56+NKG2C+ clonotypes were among the top 10 CD8+ clonotypes and accounted for about 1.0-8% of CD8+ T cells. Those dominant clonotypes were again the most abundant among CD3+CD56-NKG2C+ cells in several donors, at about 28.3-65%. It remained unclear whether the expanded NKG2C-expressing T cell clones were specific for HCMV antigens. The eight sequenced donors were randomly selected healthy volunteers, three men and five women. A commercial ELISA kit detecting HCMV-specific IgG in serum was used to determine HCMV serostatus. Reads were demultiplexed and grouped by UMI with MIGEC, and clonotypes were assembled and quantified with MiTCR. Only TCR cDNA sequences supported by at least two reads were kept to exclude erroneous sequences. The tcR package was used for downstream repertoire analysis, and clonotypes were matched between fractions using CDR3 nucleotide sequence together with V segment. VDJmatch was used to annotate antigen specificity against VDJdb, with one amino acid substitution allowed in CDR3.

The sequencing input was CD4+ T cells sorted from blood. This chain joins TRBV3-1 to TRBJ1-6, with an unclear D gene assignment. The clonotype comes from a woman under 30 in good health. The nucleotide sequence reads as follows: TGTGCCAGCAGCCAAGATTGGGTCCTCCACTTT. It translates as CASSQDWVLHF.